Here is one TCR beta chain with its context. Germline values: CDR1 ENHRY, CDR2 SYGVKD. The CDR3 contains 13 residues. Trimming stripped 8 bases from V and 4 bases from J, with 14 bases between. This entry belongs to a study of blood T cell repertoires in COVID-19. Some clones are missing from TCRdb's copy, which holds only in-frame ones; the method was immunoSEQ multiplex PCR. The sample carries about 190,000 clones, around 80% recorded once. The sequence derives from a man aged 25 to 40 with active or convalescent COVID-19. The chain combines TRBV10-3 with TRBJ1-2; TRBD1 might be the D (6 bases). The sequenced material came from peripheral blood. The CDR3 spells CAIEGGGSYGYTF. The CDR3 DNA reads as TGTGCCATCGAGGGGGGCGGGAGCTATGGCTACACCTTC.